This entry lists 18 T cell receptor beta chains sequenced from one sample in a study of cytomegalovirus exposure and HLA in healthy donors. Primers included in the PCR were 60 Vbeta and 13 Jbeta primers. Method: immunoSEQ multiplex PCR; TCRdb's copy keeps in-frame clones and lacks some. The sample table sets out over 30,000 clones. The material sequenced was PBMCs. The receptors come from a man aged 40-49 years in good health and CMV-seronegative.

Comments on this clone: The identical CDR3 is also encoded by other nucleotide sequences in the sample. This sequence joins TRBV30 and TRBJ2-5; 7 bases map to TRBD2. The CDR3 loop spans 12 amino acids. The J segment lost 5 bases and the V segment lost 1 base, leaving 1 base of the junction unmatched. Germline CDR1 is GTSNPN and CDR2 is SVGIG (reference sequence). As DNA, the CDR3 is TGTGCCTGGAGTGCGGGGGGTGAGACCCAGTACTTC. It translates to CAWSAGGETQYF.

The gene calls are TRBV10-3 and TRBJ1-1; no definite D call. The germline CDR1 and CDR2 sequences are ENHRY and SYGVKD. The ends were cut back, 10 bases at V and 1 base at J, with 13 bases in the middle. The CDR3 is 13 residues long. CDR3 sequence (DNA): TGTGCCACCCGACTCGACCAGAACACTGAAGCTTTCTTT. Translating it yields CATRLDQNTEAFF.

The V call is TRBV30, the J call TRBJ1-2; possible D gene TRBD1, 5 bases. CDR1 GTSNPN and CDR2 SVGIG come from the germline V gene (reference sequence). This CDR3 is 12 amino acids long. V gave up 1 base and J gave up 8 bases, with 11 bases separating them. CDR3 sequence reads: CAWSAEGKGYTF. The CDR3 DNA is TGTGCCTGGAGTGCGGAGGGGAAAGGCTACACCTTC.

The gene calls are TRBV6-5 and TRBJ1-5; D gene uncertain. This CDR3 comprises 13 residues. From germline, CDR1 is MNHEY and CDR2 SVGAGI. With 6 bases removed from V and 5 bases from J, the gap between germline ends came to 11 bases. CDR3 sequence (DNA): TGTGCCAGCAGCCCACGAGGCGATCAGCCCCAGCATTTT. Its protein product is CASSPRGDQPQHF.

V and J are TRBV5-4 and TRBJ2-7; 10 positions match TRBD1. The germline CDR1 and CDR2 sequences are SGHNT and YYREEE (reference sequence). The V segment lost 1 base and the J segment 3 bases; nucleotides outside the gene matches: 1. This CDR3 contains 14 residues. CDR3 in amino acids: CASSLRTGGYEQYF. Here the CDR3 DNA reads TGTGCCAGCAGCTTGAGGACAGGGGGCTACGAGCAGTACTTC.

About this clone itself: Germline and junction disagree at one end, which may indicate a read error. Here the CDR3 reads CSAMGQSNTEDFF. CDR3 in DNA: TGCAGCGCAATGGGACAGTCGAACACTGAAGATTTCTTT. V gene TRBV29-1 combines with J gene TRBJ1-1, with TRBD1 matching 7 bases. Germline-derived CDR1 and CDR2 are SQVTM and ANQGSEA. This CDR3 has 13 residues.

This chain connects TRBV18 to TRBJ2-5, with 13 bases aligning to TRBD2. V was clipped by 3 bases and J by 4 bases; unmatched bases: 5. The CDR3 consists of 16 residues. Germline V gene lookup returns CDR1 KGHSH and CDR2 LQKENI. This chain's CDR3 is CASSPRTSGSGETQYF. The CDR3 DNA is TGTGCCAGCTCACCCCGGACTAGCGGGAGTGGAGAGACCCAGTACTTC.

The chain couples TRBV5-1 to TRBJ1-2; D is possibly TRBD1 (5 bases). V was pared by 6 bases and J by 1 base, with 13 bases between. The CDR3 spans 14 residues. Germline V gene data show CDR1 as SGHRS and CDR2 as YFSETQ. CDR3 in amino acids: CASTPHDSNYGYTF. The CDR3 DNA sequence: TGCGCCAGCACCCCTCATGACAGTAACTATGGCTACACCTTC.

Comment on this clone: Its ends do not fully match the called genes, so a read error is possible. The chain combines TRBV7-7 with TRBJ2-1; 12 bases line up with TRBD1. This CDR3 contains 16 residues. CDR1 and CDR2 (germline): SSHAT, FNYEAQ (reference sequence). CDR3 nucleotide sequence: TGTGCTAGCAGCTTAGGACCGGGACAGGGGGCCAATGAGCAGTTCTTC. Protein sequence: CASSLGPGQGANEQFF.

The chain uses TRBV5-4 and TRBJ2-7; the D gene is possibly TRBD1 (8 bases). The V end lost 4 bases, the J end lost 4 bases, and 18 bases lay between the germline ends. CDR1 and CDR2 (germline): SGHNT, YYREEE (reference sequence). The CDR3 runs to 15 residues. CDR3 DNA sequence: TGTGCCAGCAGCGCCGGACAGGGAGGGGATTACGAGCAGTACTTC. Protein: CASSAGQGGDYEQYF.

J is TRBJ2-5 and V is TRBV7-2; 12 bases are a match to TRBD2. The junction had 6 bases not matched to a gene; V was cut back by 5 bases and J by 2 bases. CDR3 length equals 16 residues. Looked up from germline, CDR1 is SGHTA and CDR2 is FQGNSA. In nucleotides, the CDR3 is TGTGCCAGCAGCCCATGGACTAGCGGGAAACAAGAGACCCAGTACTTC. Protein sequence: CASSPWTSGKQETQYF.

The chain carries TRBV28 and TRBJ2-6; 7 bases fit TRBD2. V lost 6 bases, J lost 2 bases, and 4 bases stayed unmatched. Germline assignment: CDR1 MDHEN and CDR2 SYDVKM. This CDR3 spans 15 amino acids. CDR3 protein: CASSIRGAGANVLTF. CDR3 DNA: TGTGCCAGCAGCATTCGGGGGGCTGGGGCCAACGTCCTGACTTTC.

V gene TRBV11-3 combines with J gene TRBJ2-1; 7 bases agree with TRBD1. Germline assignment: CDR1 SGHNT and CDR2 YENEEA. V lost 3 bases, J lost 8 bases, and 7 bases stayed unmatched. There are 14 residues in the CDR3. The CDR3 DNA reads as TGTGCCAGCAGCTTCTCAGGGACAGTCGATGAGCAGTTCTTC. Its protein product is CASSFSGTVDEQFF.

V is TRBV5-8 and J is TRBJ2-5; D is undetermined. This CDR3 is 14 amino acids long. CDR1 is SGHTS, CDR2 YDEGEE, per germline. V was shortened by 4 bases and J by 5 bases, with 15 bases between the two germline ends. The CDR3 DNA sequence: TGTGCCAGCAGCACCCCGTCGGTGGAGGAGACCCAGTACTTC. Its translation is CASSTPSVEETQYF. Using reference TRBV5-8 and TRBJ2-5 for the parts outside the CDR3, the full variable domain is EAGVTQSPTHLIKTRGQQATLRCSPISGHTSVYWYQQALGLGLQFLLWYDEGEERNRGNFPPRFSGRQFPNYSSELNVNALELEDSALYLCASSTPSVEETQYFGPGTRLLVL.

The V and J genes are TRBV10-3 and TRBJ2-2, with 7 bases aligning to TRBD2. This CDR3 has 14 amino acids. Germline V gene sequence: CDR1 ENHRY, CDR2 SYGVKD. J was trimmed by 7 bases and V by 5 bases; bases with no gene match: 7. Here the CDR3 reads CAISRGGQNGELFF. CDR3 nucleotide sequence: TGTGCCATCAGTAGGGGAGGGCAGAACGGGGAGCTGTTTTTT.

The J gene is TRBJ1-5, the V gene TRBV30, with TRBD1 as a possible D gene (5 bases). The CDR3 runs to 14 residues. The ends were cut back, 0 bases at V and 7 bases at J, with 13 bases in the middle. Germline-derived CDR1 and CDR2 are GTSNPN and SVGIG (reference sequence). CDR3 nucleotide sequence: TGTGCCTGGAGTGTACCTGGGCAGGGCCAGCCCCAGCATTTT. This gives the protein CAWSVPGQGQPQHF.

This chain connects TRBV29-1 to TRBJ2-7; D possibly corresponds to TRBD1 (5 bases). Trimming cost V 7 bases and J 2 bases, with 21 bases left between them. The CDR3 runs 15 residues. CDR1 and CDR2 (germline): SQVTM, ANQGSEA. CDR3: CSARKGQEGAYEQYF. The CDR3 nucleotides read TGCAGCGCCCGGAAGGGGCAGGAAGGCGCCTACGAGCAGTACTTC.

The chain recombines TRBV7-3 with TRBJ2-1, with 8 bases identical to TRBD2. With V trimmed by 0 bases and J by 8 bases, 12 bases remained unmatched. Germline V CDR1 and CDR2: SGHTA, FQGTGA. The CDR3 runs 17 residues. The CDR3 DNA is TGTGCCAGCAGCTTAACAGCCCCGAGAAGCGGGAGCGATGAGCAGTTCTTC. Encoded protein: CASSLTAPRSGSDEQFF. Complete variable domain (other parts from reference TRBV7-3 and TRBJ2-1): GAGVSQTPSNKVTEKGKYVELRCDPISGHTALYWYRQSLGQGPEFLIYFQGTGAADDSGLPNDRFFAVRPEGSVSTLKIQRTERGDSAVYLCASSLTAPRSGSDEQFFGPGTRLTVL.